Sequencing of this TCR beta chain was carried out in a study of tumor-infiltrating lymphocytes in oesophageal squamous cell carcinoma. TCRdb re-analysed the PCR reads in MiXCR, keeping a single row per CDR3 protein. The data hold tens of thousands of distinct CDR3 sequences, with approximately 35% observed a single time. This clonotype was counted ten times or more. The germline V and J ends were trimmed by 7 bases and 2 bases, with 14 bases remaining between them. The CDR3 length is 14 residues. Germline CDR1 reads MNHNS; CDR2 reads SASEGT. J is TRBJ1-1 and V is TRBV6-1; the D is unclear. The clonotype was recovered from a female donor with esophageal squamous cell carcinoma. Source material: esophageal tumor tissue. CDR3 residues: CASTNSVSNTEAFF. The CDR3 bases are TGTGCCAGCACCAACAGTGTCAGTAACACTGAAGCTTTCTTT.